This T cell receptor beta chain came from a study of blood T cell repertoires in COVID-19. Study as a whole: The United States, Italy and Spain were the sources of the acute and convalescent COVID-19 samples.

CDR1 and CDR2 (germline): MNHEY, SMNVEV (reference sequence). CDR3 length: 15 amino acids. V shed 5 bases, J shed 5 bases, and the junction held 11 bases outside the gene matches. Per the original data handling: Estimated nucleated cell counts came from reference gene primer amplification. Produced via immunoSEQ multiplex PCR; TCRdb's table is partial and in-frame only. V and J calls and clone size come straight from that table; D and trimming were deduced from the DNA. The sample carries 90,000 or so clones, around nine tenths recorded once. Those enrolled in Seattle joined during active infection and were followed longitudinally afterward.

Sequencing used peripheral blood. The chain has TRBV27 and TRBJ1-1; 7 bases are a match to TRBD1. This receptor was identified in a woman aged 55-69 years with COVID-19, enrolled during active disease. This chain's CDR3 is CASSPEPTGRTEAFF. CDR3 sequence (DNA): TGTGCCAGCAGTCCCGAGCCGACAGGGAGGACTGAAGCTTTCTTT.